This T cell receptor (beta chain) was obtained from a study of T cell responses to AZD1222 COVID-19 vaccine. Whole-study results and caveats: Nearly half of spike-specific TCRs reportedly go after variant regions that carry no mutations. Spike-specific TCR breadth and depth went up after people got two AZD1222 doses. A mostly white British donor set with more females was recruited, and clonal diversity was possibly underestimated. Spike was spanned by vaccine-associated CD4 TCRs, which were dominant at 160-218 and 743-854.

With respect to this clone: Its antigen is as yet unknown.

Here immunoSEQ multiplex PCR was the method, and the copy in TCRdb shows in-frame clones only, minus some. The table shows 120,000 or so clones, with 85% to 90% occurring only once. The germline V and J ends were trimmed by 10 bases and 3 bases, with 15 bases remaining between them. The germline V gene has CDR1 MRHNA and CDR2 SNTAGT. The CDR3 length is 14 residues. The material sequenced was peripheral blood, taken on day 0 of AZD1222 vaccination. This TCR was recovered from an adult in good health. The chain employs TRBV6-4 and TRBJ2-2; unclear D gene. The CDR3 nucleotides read TGTGCCACAGGTGAGAGGAAACACACCGGGGAGCTGTTTTTT. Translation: CATGERKHTGELFF.